One and the same sample provided the 12 T cell receptor beta chains below, sequenced in a study of blood T cell repertoires in COVID-19. Sequencing was performed with immunoSEQ multiplex PCR; in TCRdb, only in-frame clones are kept and a portion is missing. The table includes about 160,000 clones, 80% detected once. Sample: PBMCs or T cells enriched from blood (not recorded which). Every receptor here comes from a woman in her sixties who had recovered from COVID-19.

The chain links TRBV2 to TRBJ2-7, with 9 bases matching TRBD1. J was trimmed by 7 bases and V by 1 base; bases with no gene match: 2. Germline V CDR1 and CDR2: SNHLY, FYNNEI. The CDR3 loop spans 13 amino acids. The CDR3 nucleotides are TGTGCCAGCAGTGAAGAACAGGGGGCTGAGCAGTACTTC. It codes for CASSEEQGAEQYF.

This chain links TRBV9 with TRBJ2-5; TRBD2 agrees at 7 bases. The CDR3 loop spans 15 amino acids. CDR1 is SGDLS, CDR2 YYNGEE, per germline. V was clipped by 0 bases and J by 4 bases; unmatched bases: 6. CDR3 amino acids: CASSVVLGGRETQYF. The CDR3 nucleotides are TGTGCCAGCAGCGTAGTATTGGGAGGGAGAGAGACCCAGTACTTC. The full variable domain, completed using reference TRBV9 and TRBJ2-5, is DSGVTQTPKHLITATGQRVTLRCSPRSGDLSVYWYQQSLDQGLQFLIQYYNGEERAKGNILERFSAQQFPDLHSELNLSSLELGDSALYFCASSVVLGGRETQYFGPGTRLLVL.

The chain employs TRBV4-2 and TRBJ2-7; 8 bases are a match to TRBD2. CDR1 LGHNA and CDR2 YNFKEQ come from the germline V gene. The CDR3 extends over 17 amino acids. V gave up 0 bases and J gave up 2 bases; unmatched junction bases: 9. The CDR3 region has the DNA TGTGCCAGCAGCCAAGATCTTGAGCGGGGGCGAACCTACGAGCAGTACTTC. It encodes CASSQDLERGRTYEQYF.

The chain joins TRBV2 to TRBJ1-6, with D tentatively TRBD1 (6 bases). CDR1 is SNHLY and CDR2 is FYNNEI in the germline V gene. With 4 bases removed from V and 7 bases from J, the gap between germline ends came to 8 bases. The length of the CDR3 is 13 residues. The CDR3 DNA follows: TGTGCCAGCAGTGGGACAGAGAATTCACCCCTCCACTTT. Translated, it gives CASSGTENSPLHF. The whole variable domain, filled in from reference TRBV2 and TRBJ1-6, reads EPEVTQTPSHQVTQMGQEVILRCVPISNHLYFYWYRQILGQKVEFLVSFYNNEISEKSEIFDDQFSVERPDGSNFTLKIRSTKLEDSAMYFCASSGTENSPLHFGNGTRLTVT.

The V call is TRBV19, the J call TRBJ1-1; D remains unclear. Per germline, CDR1 LNHDA and CDR2 SQIVND (reference sequence). V lost 1 base and J 1 base, leaving 10 bases between the germline ends. The CDR3 runs 15 residues. CDR3 protein: CASSIGVRQNTEAFF. CDR3 bases: TGTGCCAGTAGTATAGGGGTCAGACAGAACACTGAAGCTTTCTTT.

This chain connects TRBV6-5 to TRBJ2-3; TRBD2 aligns across 10 bases. The CDR3 has 15 amino acids. After removal of 6 bases from V and 1 base from J, the junction contained 4 bases not matched to a gene. CDR1 and CDR2 (germline): MNHEY, SVGAGI. CDR3 sequence reads: CASRKAGGGTDTQYF. Written as DNA, the CDR3 is TGTGCCAGCAGGAAAGCGGGGGGGGGCACAGATACGCAGTATTTT.

The chain joins TRBV19 to TRBJ1-2; 7 nucleotides line up with TRBD1. The CDR3 contains 12 residues. V gave up 7 bases and J gave up 7 bases; unmatched junction bases: 6. CDR1 is LNHDA, CDR2 SQIVND, per germline (reference sequence). CDR3 sequence reads: CASTDTGVGYTF. DNA for the CDR3: TGTGCCAGTACCGATACAGGGGTTGGCTACACCTTC.

The chain employs TRBV5-1 and TRBJ1-1, with 9 positions matching TRBD1. Trimming removed 5 bases from V and 5 bases from J; junction bases left unmatched: 7. CDR1 is SGHRS, CDR2 YFSETQ, per germline. CDR3 length equals 14 residues. This CDR3 is CASRSQGARTEAFF. CDR3 DNA sequence: TGCGCCAGCAGGTCACAGGGGGCGCGGACTGAAGCTTTCTTT.

The genes are TRBV19 and TRBJ2-7, with D perhaps matching TRBD1 (5 bases). The length of the CDR3 is 14 residues. From germline, CDR1 is LNHDA and CDR2 SQIVND (reference sequence). V was cut by 7 bases and J by 0 bases, with 13 bases left in between. This CDR3 is CASNRGRDSYEQYF. The CDR3 DNA reads TGTGCCAGTAATAGAGGCAGGGACTCCTACGAGCAGTACTTC.

This clone was counted many times. The chain joins TRBV20-1 to TRBJ1-2, with unresolved D. The V gene's germline CDR1 is DFQATT and CDR2 SNEGSKA (reference sequence). The CDR3 consists of 11 residues. Trimming cost V 5 bases and J 4 bases, with 8 bases left between them. Written as DNA, the CDR3 is TGCAGTGCTGGGGAGATCTATGGCTACACCTTC. This gives the protein CSAGEIYGYTF.

The chain links TRBV21-1 to TRBJ2-1; the D segment call TRBD1 is taken from the table without a DNA check. TRBV21-1 has pseudogene status. This CDR3 is built from 12 residues. The CDR3 nucleotides are TGTGCCAGCAACCTAGACAGGGCTGAGCAGTTCTTC. Translating it yields CASNLDRAEQFF.

V and J are TRBV9 and TRBJ1-4; TRBD1 is a possible D gene (6 bases). Germline V gene lookup returns CDR1 SGDLS and CDR2 YYNGEE. Trimming left V 0 bases short and J 5 bases short, with 14 bases between. CDR3 length equals 16 residues. CDR3 nucleotide sequence: TGTGCCAGCAGCGTAGAAAGACAGGCAAAAAATGAAAAACTGTTTTTT. Translation gives CASSVERQAKNEKLFF.